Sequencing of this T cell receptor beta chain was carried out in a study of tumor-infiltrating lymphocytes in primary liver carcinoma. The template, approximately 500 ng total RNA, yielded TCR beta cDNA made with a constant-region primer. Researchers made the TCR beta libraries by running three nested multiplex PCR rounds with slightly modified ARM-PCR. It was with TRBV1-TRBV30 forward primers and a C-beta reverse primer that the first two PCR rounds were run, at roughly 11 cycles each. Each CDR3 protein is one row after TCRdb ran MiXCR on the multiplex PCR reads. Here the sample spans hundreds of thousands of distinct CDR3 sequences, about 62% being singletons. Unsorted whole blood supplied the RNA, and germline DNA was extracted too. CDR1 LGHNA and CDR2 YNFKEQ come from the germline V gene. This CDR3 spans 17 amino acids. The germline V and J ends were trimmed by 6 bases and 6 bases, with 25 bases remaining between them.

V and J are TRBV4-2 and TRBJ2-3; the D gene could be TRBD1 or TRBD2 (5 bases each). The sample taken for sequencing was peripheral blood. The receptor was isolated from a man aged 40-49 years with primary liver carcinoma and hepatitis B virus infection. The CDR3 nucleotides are TGTGCCAGCAGGCAGGATCGGCGTGCGGACGGGGCGGATACGCAGTATTTT. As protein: CASRQDRRADGADTQYF.